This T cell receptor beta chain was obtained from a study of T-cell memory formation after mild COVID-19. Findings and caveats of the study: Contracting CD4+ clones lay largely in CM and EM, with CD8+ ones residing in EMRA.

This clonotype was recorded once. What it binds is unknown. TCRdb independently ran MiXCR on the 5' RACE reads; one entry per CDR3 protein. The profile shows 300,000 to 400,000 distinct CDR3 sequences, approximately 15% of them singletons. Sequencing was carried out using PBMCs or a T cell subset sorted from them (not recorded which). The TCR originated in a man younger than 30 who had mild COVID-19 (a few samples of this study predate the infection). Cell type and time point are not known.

The CDR3 protein is CASSQDRGRGPNTEAFF. The CDR3 DNA follows: TGTGCCAGCAGCCAAGATAGGGGGAGGGGCCCGAACACTGAAGCTTTCTTT. The chain combines TRBV4-2 with TRBJ1-1; tentatively, D is TRBD1 (6 bases). CDR1 and CDR2 from the germline V gene are LGHNA and YNFKEQ. With 0 bases removed from V and 1 base from J, the gap between germline ends came to 15 bases. The CDR3 runs 17 residues.